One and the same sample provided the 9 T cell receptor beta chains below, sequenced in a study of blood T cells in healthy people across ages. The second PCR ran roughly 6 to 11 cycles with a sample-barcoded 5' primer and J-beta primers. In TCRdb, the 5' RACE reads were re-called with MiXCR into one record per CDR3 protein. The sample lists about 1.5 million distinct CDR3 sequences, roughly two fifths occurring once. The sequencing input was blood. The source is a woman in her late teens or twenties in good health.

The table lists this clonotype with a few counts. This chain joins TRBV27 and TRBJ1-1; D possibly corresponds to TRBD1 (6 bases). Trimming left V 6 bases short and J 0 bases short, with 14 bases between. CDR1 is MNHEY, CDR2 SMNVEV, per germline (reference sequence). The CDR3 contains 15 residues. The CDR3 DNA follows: TGTGCCAGCAGGTTCAGGGGTGGTTTGAACACTGAAGCTTTCTTT. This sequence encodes CASRFRGGLNTEAFF.

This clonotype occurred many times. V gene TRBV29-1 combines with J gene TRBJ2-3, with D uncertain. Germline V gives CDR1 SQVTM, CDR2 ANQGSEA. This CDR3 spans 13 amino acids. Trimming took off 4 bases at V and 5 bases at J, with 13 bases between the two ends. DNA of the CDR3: TGCAGCGTTGCCAAGCTAGAAAGAGATACGCAGTATTTT. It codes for CSVAKLERDTQYF.

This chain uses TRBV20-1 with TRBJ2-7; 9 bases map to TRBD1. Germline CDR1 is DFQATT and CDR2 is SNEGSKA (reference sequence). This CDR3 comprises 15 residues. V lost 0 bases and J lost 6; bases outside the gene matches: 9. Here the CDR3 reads CSARDQGTGLVEQYF. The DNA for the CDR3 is TGCAGTGCTAGAGATCAGGGGACAGGGCTTGTCGAGCAGTACTTC.

The CDR3 protein is CASSLRGLSTDTQYF. The CDR3 DNA reads TGTGCCAGCAGTTTGAGGGGGTTAAGCACAGATACGCAGTATTTT. The chain uses TRBV12-3 or TRBV12-4 and TRBJ2-3; possibly TRBD1 for D (6 bases). V was cut by 3 bases and J by 0 bases, with 10 bases left in between. The CDR3 extends over 15 amino acids.

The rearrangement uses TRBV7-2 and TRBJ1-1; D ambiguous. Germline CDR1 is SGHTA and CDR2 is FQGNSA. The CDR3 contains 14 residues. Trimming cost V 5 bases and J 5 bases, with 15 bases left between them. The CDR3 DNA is TGTGCCAGCAGCAGAAGCTCGCGACGGACTGAAGCTTTCTTT. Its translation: CASSRSSRRTEAFF.

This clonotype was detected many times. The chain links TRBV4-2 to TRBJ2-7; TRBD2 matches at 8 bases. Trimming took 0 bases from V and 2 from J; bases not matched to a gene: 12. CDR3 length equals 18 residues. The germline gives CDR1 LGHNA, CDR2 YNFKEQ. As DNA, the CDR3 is TGTGCCAGCAGCCAAGATGGCCCAGCGGGAGTTCCTACCTACGAGCAGTACTTC. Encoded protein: CASSQDGPAGVPTYEQYF.

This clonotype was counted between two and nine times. The CDR3, as DNA: TGTGCCAGCAGTCCCTCCGGGACAGGCGCCTATGGCTACACCTTC. Translating gives CASSPSGTGAYGYTF. V and J are TRBV27 and TRBJ1-2; TRBD1 matches at 8 bases. With 5 bases clipped from V and 4 bases from J, the junction kept 9 bases outside the gene matches. The CDR3 has 15 residues. Per the germline V gene, CDR1 is MNHEY and CDR2 is SMNVEV (reference sequence).

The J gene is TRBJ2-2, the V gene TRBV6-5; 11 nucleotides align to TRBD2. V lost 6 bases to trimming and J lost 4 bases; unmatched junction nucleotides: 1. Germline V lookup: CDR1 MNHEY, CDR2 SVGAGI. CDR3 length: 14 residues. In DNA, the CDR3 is TGTGCCAGCAGCGGGACTAGCGGCACCGGGGAGCTGTTTTTT. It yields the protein CASSGTSGTGELFF.

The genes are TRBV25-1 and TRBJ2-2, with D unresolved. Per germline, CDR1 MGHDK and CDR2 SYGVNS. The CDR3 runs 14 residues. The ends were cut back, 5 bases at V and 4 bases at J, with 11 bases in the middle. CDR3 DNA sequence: TGTGCCAGCAGTTTACGGGCCAGCACCGGGGAGCTGTTTTTT. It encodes CASSLRASTGELFF. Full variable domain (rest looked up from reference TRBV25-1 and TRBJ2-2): EADIYQTPRYLVIGTGKKITLECSQTMGHDKMYWYQQDPGMELHLIHYSYGVNSTEKGDLSSESTVSRIRTEHFPLTLESARPSHTSQYLCASSLRASTGELFFGEGSRLTVL.